The next 27 T cell receptor beta chains were all read from a single sample in a study of cytomegalovirus exposure and HLA in healthy donors (dated by TCRdb to 2016 to 2017). Libraries came from the immunoSEQ multiplex PCR assay. For the multiplex PCR, a mixture combining 60 forward primers for TCR Vbeta segments and 13 reverse primers for TCR Jbeta segments was used. The table comes from immuneACCESS by way of TCRdb, which keeps in-frame sequences with V and J called. Part of the clones is missing from these tables; in studies checked, under half for an unresolved V gene and the rest for unknown reasons. The sample includes some 120,000 clones, with about 86% observed a single time. Of the sample, around 2.2% falls within the top ten clones. Sequenced sample: PBMCs. Receptor source: a woman aged 40 to 49 in good health and CMV-seronegative.

The V and J genes are TRBV6-1 and TRBJ2-2; no definite D call. The CDR3 consists of 14 residues. Trimming pared 6 bases from V and 1 base from J, leaving 9 bases between. CDR1 is MNHNS, CDR2 SASEGT, per germline. CDR3 nucleotide sequence: TGTGCCAGCAGAGTTGGCGGGAACACCGGGGAGCTGTTTTTT. The encoded protein is CASRVGGNTGELFF.

The chain employs TRBV11-2 and TRBJ2-7; TRBD2 matches at 12 bases. The CDR3 consists of 15 residues. V shed 5 bases and J 12 bases; nucleotides not matched to a gene: 14. Germline lookup yields CDR1 SGHAT and CDR2 FQNNGV. The CDR3 is CASSPRTSGEGGPYF. CDR3 DNA sequence: TGTGCCAGCAGCCCACGGACTAGCGGGGAAGGAGGTCCGTACTTC.

J is TRBJ2-7 and V is TRBV27; a weak D match, TRBD1 (6 bases). Germline V gives CDR1 MNHEY, CDR2 SMNVEV (reference sequence). The CDR3 extends over 14 amino acids. The V end lost 6 bases, the J end lost 6 bases, and 18 bases lay between the germline ends. In nucleotides, the CDR3 is TGTGCCAGCAGGGGGACACCTCTTTTAGGCGAGCAGTACTTC. Its translation: CASRGTPLLGEQYF.

This clone has more than one count but fewer than ten. The rearrangement links TRBV5-1 to TRBJ2-2, with 9 nucleotides matching TRBD2. The V gene's germline CDR1 is SGHRS and CDR2 YFSETQ. V shed 5 bases and J 1 base; nucleotides not matched to a gene: 0. The CDR3 contains 14 residues. The chain's CDR3 is CASRLAGNTGELFF. DNA for the CDR3: TGCGCCAGCAGACTAGCGGGGAACACCGGGGAGCTGTTTTTT.

This chain connects TRBV6-5 to TRBJ2-4; TRBD1 is a possible D gene (5 bases). CDR1 is MNHEY and CDR2 is SVGAGI in the germline V gene. V lost 6 bases and J 3 bases, leaving 15 bases between the germline ends. The CDR3 totals 15 residues. The CDR3 DNA follows: TGTGCCAGCAGGGCAGGGTTTTGGGGCAAAAACATTCAGTACTTC. It translates to CASRAGFWGKNIQYF.

This clone has only a few counts. V and J are TRBV6-5 and TRBJ2-1; TRBD1 is a possible D gene (6 bases). Germline V CDR1 and CDR2: MNHEY, SVGAGI. V dropped 2 bases and J dropped 5 bases, with 13 bases sitting between them. The CDR3 is 15 amino acids. The CDR3 loop reads CASSYGGINHNEQFF. Written as DNA, the CDR3 is TGTGCCAGCAGTTACGGGGGCATTAATCACAATGAGCAGTTCTTC.

The chain combines TRBV9 with TRBJ2-1, with 9 bases fitting TRBD2. The germline CDR1 and CDR2 sequences are SGDLS and YYNGEE. This CDR3 has 15 amino acids. Trimming took 4 bases from V and 5 from J; bases not matched to a gene: 7. The CDR3 bases are TGTGCCAGCAGCTCCCGGCGGGGGGGGAACAATGAGCAGTTCTTC. Amino acids: CASSSRRGGNNEQFF. Based on the CDR3 plus reference TRBV9 and TRBJ2-1, the full variable domain is DSGVTQTPKHLITATGQRVTLRCSPRSGDLSVYWYQQSLDQGLQFLIQYYNGEERAKGNILERFSAQQFPDLHSELNLSSLELGDSALYFCASSSRRGGNNEQFFGPGTRLTVL.

V is TRBV4-3 and J is TRBJ1-6, with D possibly matching TRBD1 (6 bases). The ends were cut back, 2 bases at V and 8 bases at J, with 10 bases in the middle. CDR1 and CDR2 from the germline V gene are LGHNA and YSLEER. This CDR3 spans 14 amino acids. The CDR3 DNA is TGCGCCAGCAGCCAACAGGGGTCCTATTCACCCCTCCACTTT. This codes for CASSQQGSYSPLHF.

The CDR3 DNA is TGTGCCAGCAGTGATAGGGAGGGAAGCATGGATACGCAGTATTTT. This gives the protein CASSDREGSMDTQYF. This rearrangement joins TRBV2 to TRBJ2-3; TRBD2 matches at 7 bases. This CDR3 has 15 residues. Germline lookup yields CDR1 SNHLY and CDR2 FYNNEI. Trimming took 3 bases from V and 6 from J; bases not matched to a gene: 9.

The CDR3 sequence: CASSYKDSTNSPLHF. Here the CDR3 DNA reads TGTGCCAGCAGTTACAAGGACAGCACAAATTCACCCCTCCACTTT. The V gene is TRBV6-5, the J gene TRBJ1-6, with a tentative D call TRBD1 (6 bases). With 2 bases removed from V and 7 bases from J, the gap between germline ends came to 12 bases. This CDR3 is 15 amino acids long. Looked up from germline, CDR1 is MNHEY and CDR2 is SVGAGI.

This chain uses TRBV5-4 with TRBJ2-2, with 12 bases identical to TRBD2. Germline trimming cut 7 bases from V and 2 bases from J; bases unmatched to any gene: 9. Germline values: CDR1 SGHNT, CDR2 YYREEE (reference sequence). The length of the CDR3 is 17 residues. This CDR3 is CASSVIGLAGNTGELFF. The DNA for the CDR3 is TGTGCCAGCTCGGTTATCGGACTAGCGGGAAACACCGGGGAGCTGTTTTTT. Full variable domain (rest looked up from reference TRBV5-4 and TRBJ2-2): ETGVTQSPTHLIKTRGQQVTLRCSSQSGHNTVSWYQQALGQGPQFIFQYYREEENGRGNFPPRFSGLQFPNYSSELNVNALELDDSALYLCASSVIGLAGNTGELFFGEGSRLTVL.

J is TRBJ2-7 and V is TRBV7-9; 8 bases map to TRBD1. Trimming removed 5 bases from V and 1 base from J; junction bases left unmatched: 7. Germline V gene sequence: CDR1 SEHNR, CDR2 FQNEAQ (reference sequence). The CDR3 consists of 15 residues. The CDR3, as DNA: TGTGCCAGCAGCCCGACAGGGGATCTATCCTACGAGCAGTACTTC. It yields the protein CASSPTGDLSYEQYF.

This clone was seen just once. The rearrangement joins TRBV7-2 to TRBJ1-1; D gene uncertain. V gave up 3 bases and J gave up 1 base, with 9 bases separating them. This CDR3 is built from 14 residues. CDR1 is SGHTA, CDR2 FQGNSA, per germline. The CDR3 reads CASSFMAQNTEAFF. Here the CDR3 DNA reads TGTGCCAGCAGCTTCATGGCCCAGAACACTGAAGCTTTCTTT.

The genes are TRBV5-1 and TRBJ1-1; TRBD1 matches 9 bases. V lost 0 bases, J lost 5 bases, and 5 bases stayed unmatched. The germline V gene has CDR1 SGHRS and CDR2 YFSETQ. CDR3 size: 15 residues. The chain's CDR3 is CASSLGQGVVTEAFF. The CDR3 DNA is TGCGCCAGCAGCTTGGGACAGGGGGTTGTGACTGAAGCTTTCTTT.

The genes are TRBV5-1 and TRBJ2-2, with a weak D call TRBD1 (5 bases). Trimming cost V 0 bases and J 3 bases, with 9 bases left between them. The CDR3 contains 15 residues. CDR1 and CDR2 (germline): SGHRS, YFSETQ. In DNA, the CDR3 is TGCGCCAGCAGCTTGGCGCCAGGGTACACCGGGGAGCTGTTTTTT. Its translation is CASSLAPGYTGELFF.

This clone was found a few times. The chain joins TRBV20-1 to TRBJ1-2; D call uncertain. The V and J ends lost 8 bases and 8 bases respectively, with 12 bases between them. The CDR3 has 10 residues. Germline lookup yields CDR1 DFQATT and CDR2 SNEGSKA (reference sequence). The CDR3 sequence is CSPPVGGYTF. CDR3 nucleotide sequence: TGCAGTCCGCCGGTGGGCGGCTACACCTTC.

The chain combines TRBV2 with TRBJ1-1; 7 bases agree with TRBD1. Germline lookup yields CDR1 SNHLY and CDR2 FYNNEI. Trimming took 4 bases from V and 3 from J; bases not matched to a gene: 5. CDR3 length equals 14 residues. The CDR3: CASSGGRGHTEAFF. As DNA, the CDR3 is TGTGCCAGCAGTGGAGGTAGGGGGCACACTGAAGCTTTCTTT.

This chain joins TRBV27 and TRBJ1-4, with 10 nucleotides matching TRBD1. There are 17 residues in the CDR3. The V and J ends lost 6 bases and 7 bases, in that order; junction bases with no gene match: 14. Germline V lookup: CDR1 MNHEY, CDR2 SMNVEV (reference sequence). The CDR3: CASRDDRGRVAGEKLFF. The CDR3 coding sequence is TGTGCCAGCAGAGACGACAGGGGGCGAGTTGCGGGTGAAAAACTGTTTTTT.

The chain carries TRBV6-5 and TRBJ2-2; 10 bases are shared with TRBD2. V trimming: 6 bases; J trimming: 4 bases; junction bases outside the gene matches: 2. There are 14 residues in the CDR3. From germline, CDR1 is MNHEY and CDR2 SVGAGI. The CDR3 nucleotides read TGTGCCAGCAGGAGGACTAGCGGCACCGGGGAGCTGTTTTTT. Its protein is CASRRTSGTGELFF.

As concerns this clone: In the same sample, other DNA sequences code for this CDR3. This chain links TRBV11-2 with TRBJ2-7; D is undetermined. The germline V gene has CDR1 SGHAT and CDR2 FQNNGV. V shed 6 bases and J shed 3 bases, with 3 bases lying between them. The CDR3 runs to 10 residues. The CDR3 is CASSHYEQYF. The CDR3 DNA is TGTGCCAGCAGTCACTACGAGCAGTACTTC.

This clone was seen a handful of times. The chain links TRBV2 to TRBJ2-3; tentatively, D is TRBD2 (6 bases). The CDR3 spans 15 residues. Deletions cut 6 bases from V and 0 bases from J, with 13 bases between. Germline V gene sequence: CDR1 SNHLY, CDR2 FYNNEI. The CDR3 sequence: CASRPRSGSTDTQYF. The CDR3, as DNA: TGTGCCAGCAGACCACGTAGCGGTAGCACAGATACGCAGTATTTT.

This chain joins TRBV27 and TRBJ1-1; 8 nucleotides agree with TRBD1. Germline loops: CDR1 MNHEY, CDR2 SMNVEV (reference sequence). Unmatched junction bases numbered 6, after V lost 5 bases and J lost 4 bases. This CDR3 has 14 residues. The CDR3 DNA is TGTGCCAGCAGTCACCCCCAGGGGGCCACTGAAGCTTTCTTT. Encoded protein: CASSHPQGATEAFF.

The chain is built from TRBV15 and TRBJ2-3, with 7 nucleotides matching TRBD2. The CDR3 totals 12 residues. J lost 11 bases, V lost 3 bases, and 5 bases had no gene match. Per the germline V gene, CDR1 is LNHNV and CDR2 is YYDKDF (reference sequence). This CDR3 reads CATSRDGGRQYF. The CDR3 DNA sequence: TGTGCCACCAGCAGGGACGGGGGGAGGCAGTATTTT.

The rearrangement joins TRBV11-2 to TRBJ2-7, with D perhaps matching TRBD2 (5 bases). The germline V gene encodes CDR1 SGHAT and CDR2 FQNNGV. There are 13 residues in the CDR3. The V gene lost 0 bases and the J gene lost 6 bases, with 9 bases spanning the gap. CDR3 in amino acids: CASSLDWAGEQYF. CDR3 DNA sequence: TGTGCCAGCAGCTTAGATTGGGCGGGCGAGCAGTACTTC.

The chain recombines TRBV4-2 with TRBJ2-7; D might be TRBD1 (5 bases). The CDR3 totals 15 residues. Deletions cut 5 bases from V and 5 bases from J, with 19 bases between. The V gene's germline CDR1 is LGHNA and CDR2 YNFKEQ. DNA of the CDR3: TGTGCCAGCAGCACCCTACAGGTGGTTACCCACGAGCAGTACTTC. Translation gives CASSTLQVVTHEQYF.

The gene calls are TRBV7-9 and TRBJ1-5; 9 nucleotides match TRBD1. Germline CDR1 and CDR2: SEHNR and FQNEAQ (reference sequence). Germline trimming cut 4 bases from V and 4 bases from J; bases unmatched to any gene: 5. There are 15 residues in the CDR3. In DNA, the CDR3 is TGTGCCAGCAGCTGGGGGGACAGGGATAATCAGCCCCAGCATTTT. Translating it yields CASSWGDRDNQPQHF.

This clone has just one count. This chain connects TRBV9 to TRBJ2-5; D remains unclear. Germline V lookup: CDR1 SGDLS, CDR2 YYNGEE. The CDR3 contains 16 residues. V was trimmed by 0 bases and J by 0 bases, leaving 12 bases between them. Here the CDR3 reads CASSVGAQSYQETQYF. The CDR3 nucleotides are TGTGCCAGCAGCGTAGGGGCACAGTCGTACCAAGAGACCCAGTACTTC.